Below are 15 T cell receptor beta chains sequenced from a single sample in a study of siplizumab effects on memory and regulatory T cells. Using immunoSEQ multiplex PCR, the repertoire was profiled, and TCRdb retains in-frame clones only, with some absent. The sample has roughly 100,000 clones; about 92% are singletons. The sample was CD4+ T cells sorted from blood. Receptors were obtained from a human donor in good health.

The chain employs TRBV4-2 and TRBJ2-1; the D is unclear. Germline V gene sequence: CDR1 LGHNA, CDR2 YNFKEQ. The CDR3 extends over 15 amino acids. Between the trimmed V and J ends, which lost 0 bases and 8 bases, there was a span of 14 bases. In DNA form, the CDR3 reads TGTGCCAGCAGCCAAGATCCCCAGTTTGATTATGAGCAGTTCTTC. Its translation: CASSQDPQFDYEQFF.

The CDR3 is CAYFSGYTF. The CDR3 bases are TGTGCCTACTTTAGTGGCTACACCTTC. This chain joins TRBV7-9 and TRBJ1-2; D unresolved. The germline V gene has CDR1 SEHNR and CDR2 FQNEAQ (reference sequence). V gave up 11 bases and J gave up 7 bases, with 8 bases separating them. This CDR3 is built from 9 residues.

V usage is TRBV10-2 and J usage is TRBJ1-2; 7 bases map to TRBD1. This CDR3 is 15 amino acids long. Germline CDR1 is WSHSY and CDR2 is SAAADI. Unmatched junction bases numbered 12, after V lost 8 bases and J lost 3 bases. CDR3 sequence reads: CASLKTGEHDYGYTF. The CDR3 nucleotides read TGCGCCAGCCTGAAAACAGGGGAGCATGACTATGGCTACACCTTC.

The rearrangement uses TRBV2 and TRBJ1-5; D is undetermined. V was cut by 4 bases and J by 4 bases, with 17 bases left in between. CDR1 and CDR2 from the germline V gene are SNHLY and FYNNEI. This CDR3 has 16 amino acids. In DNA, the CDR3 is TGTGCCAGCAGTGGGTCCGGATATGGGTTTAATCAGCCCCAGCATTTT. It translates to CASSGSGYGFNQPQHF.

The V and J genes are TRBV27 and TRBJ2-7; D possibly corresponds to TRBD1 (6 bases). This CDR3 comprises 14 residues. Per germline, CDR1 MNHEY and CDR2 SMNVEV (reference sequence). Trimming stripped 8 bases from V and 4 bases from J, with 18 bases between. CDR3 coding DNA: TGTGCCAGCGATAACAGGGAGCGAATATACGAGCAGTACTTC. This translates into CASDNRERIYEQYF.

J is TRBJ1-1 and V is TRBV19, with TRBD1 matching 8 bases. With V trimmed by 4 bases and J by 9 bases, 19 bases remained unmatched. The CDR3 consists of 17 residues. CDR1 is LNHDA and CDR2 is SQIVND in the germline V gene (reference sequence). The CDR3 loop reads CASSTPLNRGISRKAFF. The CDR3 DNA sequence: TGTGCCAGTAGTACCCCTCTTAACAGGGGGATCAGTCGGAAAGCTTTCTTT.

The count of this clone is one. The V gene is TRBV5-1, the J gene TRBJ2-1; D not resolved. V was pared by 0 bases and J by 3 bases, with 10 bases between. CDR1 and CDR2 from the germline V gene are SGHRS and YFSETQ. This CDR3 has 15 residues. CDR3 sequence: CASSLAGSYYNEQFF. The CDR3 DNA reads as TGCGCCAGCAGCTTGGCCGGTTCTTACTACAATGAGCAGTTCTTC.

The rearrangement joins TRBV9 to TRBJ2-2; no firm D call. Germline CDR1 is SGDLS and CDR2 is YYNGEE. V gave up 3 bases and J gave up 5 bases, with 8 bases separating them. The CDR3 contains 13 residues. The CDR3 protein is CASSARLTGELFF. Here the CDR3 DNA reads TGTGCCAGCAGCGCGCGATTGACCGGGGAGCTGTTTTTT.

This clone appeared a single time. J is TRBJ1-2 and V is TRBV7-9, with a tentative D call TRBD1 (5 bases). The CDR3 totals 14 residues. Germline CDR1 and CDR2: SEHNR and FQNEAQ (reference sequence). The V gene lost 4 bases and the J gene lost 4 bases, with 13 bases spanning the gap. The CDR3 region is CASSSTVAGYGYTF. Written as DNA, the CDR3 is TGTGCCAGCAGCTCGACAGTGGCCGGCTATGGCTACACCTTC.

This chain links TRBV12-1 with TRBJ2-3; the DNA was not used to check the table's D call, TRBD1. TRBV12-1 is designated a pseudogene. There are 17 residues in the CDR3. The CDR3 loop reads CASSRPQGGPRWDTQYF. The DNA for the CDR3 is TGTGCCAGCAGCCGTCCCCAGGGGGGACCACGGTGGGATACGCAGTATTTT.

The rearrangement joins TRBV30 to TRBJ1-2, with D possibly TRBD1 on 5 matching bases. This CDR3 region has 17 residues. V was pared by 0 bases and J by 7 bases, with 24 bases between. Germline assignment: CDR1 GTSNPN and CDR2 SVGIG (reference sequence). The CDR3 protein is CAWSVLGGGTIPGGYTF. The CDR3 DNA follows: TGTGCCTGGAGTGTATTGGGGGGAGGGACGATCCCGGGTGGCTACACCTTC.

This chain connects TRBV6-1 to TRBJ1-4, with 9 bases lining up with TRBD1. After removal of 8 bases from V and 10 bases from J, the junction contained 11 bases not matched to a gene. CDR1 is MNHNS and CDR2 is SASEGT in the germline V gene. CDR3 length: 14 amino acids. The CDR3 DNA follows: TGTGCCAGCGGGGAGACAGGGGGTCAAGTAAAACTGTTTTTT. Encoded protein: CASGETGGQVKLFF.

The V gene is TRBV2, the J gene TRBJ1-2; D is unclear. V was clipped by 2 bases and J by 2 bases, with 12 bases between them. Germline loops: CDR1 SNHLY, CDR2 FYNNEI. The CDR3 covers 15 residues. The CDR3 DNA sequence: TGTGCCAGCAGTGAAAGAGCCAGCAAGAACTATGGCTACACCTTC. This encodes CASSERASKNYGYTF.

Only a few counts were recorded for this clone. The CDR3 sequence is CASSSRGATGVWDEQFF. In DNA form, the CDR3 reads TGTGCCAGCAGCTCCAGAGGCGCGACAGGGGTCTGGGATGAGCAGTTCTTC. The chain combines TRBV11-3 with TRBJ2-1, with 8 bases aligning to TRBD1. The CDR3 totals 17 residues. Germline CDR1 reads SGHNT; CDR2 reads YENEEA. V trimming: 4 bases; J trimming: 8 bases; junction bases outside the gene matches: 16.

As regards this clone: The same CDR3 is also encoded by other DNA sequences in this sample. The chain joins TRBV7-3 to TRBJ2-3; 7 bases line up with TRBD2. CDR3 length: 14 amino acids. Germline CDR1 SGHTA, CDR2 FQGTGA. V shed 5 bases and J 6 bases; nucleotides not matched to a gene: 8. In DNA form, the CDR3 reads TGTGCCAGCAGCCCCGGACTAGTTAGCGATACGCAGTATTTT. Protein product: CASSPGLVSDTQYF.